A selection of T cell receptor beta chains follows, all from one sample in a study of T cell responses to AZD1222 COVID-19 vaccine. Here immunoSEQ multiplex PCR was the method, and the copy in TCRdb shows in-frame clones only, minus some. The sample yields approximately 15,000 clones, about 85% seen once. The material was peripheral blood, obtained 28 days after the second AZD1222 dose. Receptors originate from an adult who received the AZD1222 COVID-19 vaccine. Both conserved end residues are part of each CDR3. The D gene is left open where the match is weak. Expanded clones get a size class; other rows say once, few or many, or leave the size out.

abundance: -; v_gene: TRBV7-9; j_gene: TRBJ2-5; d_gene: TRBD1; CDR3aa: CASSIRQGSETQYF; CDR3nt: TGTGCCAGCAGCATCCGACAGGGGTCAGAGACCCAGTACTTC
abundance: -; v_gene: TRBV2; j_gene: TRBJ2-1; d_gene: -; CDR3aa: CASSVQSRDYEQFF; CDR3nt: TGTGCCAGCAGTGTGCAATCCCGGGACTATGAGCAGTTCTTC
abundance: -; v_gene: TRBV6-5; j_gene: TRBJ1-3; d_gene: TRBD1; CDR3aa: CASSSRDRGSGNTIYF; CDR3nt: TGTGCCAGCAGTTCCCGGGACAGGGGCTCTGGAAACACCATATATTTT
abundance: -; v_gene: TRBV6-6; j_gene: TRBJ1-1; d_gene: -; CDR3aa: CASSYERGTEAFF; CDR3nt: TGTGCCAGCAGTTACGAGCGGGGAACTGAAGCTTTCTTT
abundance: -; v_gene: TRBV7-9; j_gene: TRBJ1-2; d_gene: -; CDR3aa: CASSLDGDGYTF; CDR3nt: TGTGCCAGCAGCTTAGATGGGGATGGCTACACCTTC
abundance: -; v_gene: TRBV28; j_gene: TRBJ2-7; d_gene: TRBD1; CDR3aa: CASRTIGQGRHNEQYF; CDR3nt: TGTGCCAGCAGGACGATCGGACAGGGTCGTCATAACGAGCAGTACTTC
abundance: -; v_gene: TRBV27; j_gene: TRBJ2-3; d_gene: -; CDR3aa: CASSPRITDTQYF; CDR3nt: TGTGCCAGCAGCCCTCGGATCACAGATACGCAGTATTTT
abundance: -; v_gene: TRBV28; j_gene: TRBJ2-3; d_gene: TRBD2; CDR3aa: CASSLTGEGFTDTQYF; CDR3nt: TGTGCCAGCAGCCTGACGGGGGAGGGTTTCACAGATACGCAGTATTTT
abundance: few; v_gene: TRBV5-4; j_gene: TRBJ2-2; d_gene: -; CDR3aa: CASSSPSPGGELFF; CDR3nt: TGTGCCAGCAGCTCCCCAAGCCCGGGCGGGGAGCTGTTTTTT
abundance: -; v_gene: TRBV5-5; j_gene: TRBJ2-1; d_gene: -; CDR3aa: CASSPEDNEQFF; CDR3nt: TGTGCCAGCAGCCCTGAGGACAATGAGCAGTTCTTC
abundance: -; v_gene: TRBV7-6; j_gene: TRBJ1-6; d_gene: TRBD1; CDR3aa: CASKLRGTAQGPLHF; CDR3nt: TGTGCCAGCAAATTAAGAGGGACAGCTCAAGGGCCCCTCCACTTT
abundance: few; v_gene: TRBV6-5; j_gene: TRBJ2-1; d_gene: -; CDR3aa: CASLRGPVGDEQFF; CDR3nt: TGTGCCAGCCTTCGGGGGCCTGTGGGGGATGAGCAGTTCTTC
abundance: -; v_gene: TRBV10-1; j_gene: TRBJ1-1; d_gene: -; CDR3aa: CASSERTGPLNTEAFF; CDR3nt: TGCGCCAGCAGTGAGCGTACAGGGCCTCTGAACACTGAAGCTTTCTTT
abundance: -; v_gene: TRBV28; j_gene: TRBJ1-6; d_gene: -; CDR3aa: CASRGGWRQRQYNSPLHF; CDR3nt: TGTGCCAGCAGGGGTGGGTGGAGACAGCGCCAATATAATTCACCCCTCCACTTT
abundance: -; v_gene: TRBV28; j_gene: TRBJ1-6; d_gene: -; CDR3aa: CASREQGPNSPLHF; CDR3nt: TGTGCCAGCAGGGAGCAGGGGCCTAATTCACCCCTCCACTTT
abundance: -; v_gene: TRBV7-2; j_gene: TRBJ2-5; d_gene: TRBD1; CDR3aa: CASSFSTGETQYF; CDR3nt: TGTGCCAGCAGCTTCTCGACAGGGGAGACCCAGTACTTC
abundance: -; v_gene: TRBV2; j_gene: TRBJ2-7; d_gene: -; CDR3aa: CASLRDASYEQYF; CDR3nt: TGTGCCAGCCTTCGGGACGCAAGTTACGAGCAGTACTTC
abundance: -; v_gene: TRBV7-3; j_gene: TRBJ1-1; d_gene: -; CDR3aa: CASSSNTVSEAFF; CDR3nt: TGTGCCAGCAGCTCCAACACTGTCTCCGAAGCTTTCTTT
abundance: -; v_gene: TRBV27; j_gene: TRBJ1-6; d_gene: -; CDR3aa: CASSQFISSYNSPLHF; CDR3nt: TGTGCCAGCAGTCAATTCATAAGCTCCTATAATTCACCCCTCCACTTT
abundance: few; v_gene: TRBV19; j_gene: TRBJ2-7; d_gene: -; CDR3aa: CASTTPGTMDEQYF; CDR3nt: TGTGCCAGTACCACCCCCGGGACGATGGACGAGCAGTACTTC
abundance: once; v_gene: TRBV4-2; j_gene: TRBJ2-7; d_gene: -; CDR3aa: CASSQDRASARYEQYF; CDR3nt: TGTGCCAGCAGCCAAGATCGGGCTAGCGCCCGCTACGAGCAGTACTTC
abundance: -; v_gene: TRBV29-1; j_gene: TRBJ2-3; d_gene: -; CDR3aa: CSVEFGGGTDTQYF; CDR3nt: TGCAGCGTTGAGTTCGGGGGAGGCACAGATACGCAGTATTTT
abundance: -; v_gene: TRBV7-2; j_gene: TRBJ2-1; d_gene: -; CDR3aa: CASSLTRSPSHNEQFF; CDR3nt: TGTGCCAGCAGCCTCACGCGCTCCCCCTCACACAATGAGCAGTTCTTC
abundance: -; v_gene: TRBV25-1; j_gene: TRBJ2-1; d_gene: -; CDR3aa: CASRSYNEQFF; CDR3nt: TGTGCCAGCAGGTCCTACAATGAGCAGTTCTTC
abundance: -; v_gene: TRBV12-5; j_gene: TRBJ2-5; d_gene: -; CDR3aa: CASGLVGGAQETQYF; CDR3nt: TGTGCTAGTGGTTTGGTAGGAGGGGCACAAGAGACCCAGTACTTC
abundance: -; v_gene: TRBV5-6; j_gene: TRBJ2-5; d_gene: TRBD1; CDR3aa: CASSRDRGETQYF; CDR3nt: TGTGCCAGCAGCAGAGACAGGGGCGAGACCCAGTACTTC
abundance: -; v_gene: TRBV3-1/TRBV3-2; j_gene: TRBJ2-1; d_gene: -; CDR3aa: CASSPPGVRGYNEQFF; CDR3nt: TGTGCCAGCAGCCCCCCCGGAGTTAGGGGCTACAATGAGCAGTTCTTC
abundance: -; v_gene: TRBV6-5; j_gene: TRBJ1-5; d_gene: -; CDR3aa: CASSTSRLQPQHF; CDR3nt: TGTGCCAGCAGTACCTCTCGCCTTCAGCCCCAGCATTTT
abundance: -; v_gene: TRBV28; j_gene: TRBJ2-2; d_gene: -; CDR3aa: CASAIRGELFF; CDR3nt: TGTGCCAGCGCAATCCGCGGGGAGCTGTTTTTT
abundance: -; v_gene: TRBV28; j_gene: TRBJ1-3; d_gene: TRBD1; CDR3aa: CASSRTGAAGNTIYF; CDR3nt: TGTGCCAGCAGTCGTACAGGGGCTGCTGGAAACACCATATATTTT
abundance: -; v_gene: TRBV5-1; j_gene: TRBJ2-6; d_gene: -; CDR3aa: CASSLGQGKAGANVLTF; CDR3nt: TGCGCCAGCAGCTTGGGGCAGGGGAAGGCTGGGGCCAACGTCCTGACTTTC
abundance: -; v_gene: TRBV7-9; j_gene: TRBJ1-5; d_gene: TRBD1; CDR3aa: CASSPTGDRNQPQHF; CDR3nt: TGTGCCAGCAGCCCCACAGGGGATAGGAATCAGCCCCAGCATTTT
abundance: -; v_gene: TRBV28; j_gene: TRBJ1-2; d_gene: -; CDR3aa: CASTPPSAVDGYTF; CDR3nt: TGTGCCAGCACTCCTCCCAGTGCAGTTGATGGCTACACCTTC
abundance: few; v_gene: TRBV7-2; j_gene: TRBJ2-4; d_gene: TRBD2; CDR3aa: CASSRLAGEVKNIQYF; CDR3nt: TGTGCCAGCAGCCGCCTAGCGGGAGAGGTCAAAAACATTCAGTACTTC
abundance: -; v_gene: TRBV7-3; j_gene: TRBJ2-2; d_gene: TRBD2; CDR3aa: CASSRGLNTGELFF; CDR3nt: TGTGCCAGCAGCCGGGGACTAAACACCGGGGAGCTGTTTTTT
abundance: -; v_gene: TRBV28; j_gene: TRBJ1-1; d_gene: -; CDR3aa: CASSTPVAGGTEAFF; CDR3nt: TGTGCCAGCAGTACCCCGGTGGCAGGTGGGACTGAAGCTTTCTTT
abundance: -; v_gene: TRBV7-2; j_gene: TRBJ2-7; d_gene: -; CDR3aa: CASSSNPGAPYEQYF; CDR3nt: TGTGCCAGCAGCTCGAACCCGGGGGCCCCCTACGAGCAGTACTTC
abundance: -; v_gene: TRBV6-5; j_gene: TRBJ2-7; d_gene: TRBD1; CDR3aa: CASKQTGGVREQYF; CDR3nt: TGTGCCAGCAAGCAAACAGGGGGAGTTCGTGAGCAGTACTTC
abundance: -; v_gene: TRBV21-1; j_gene: TRBJ2-7; d_gene: -; CDR3aa: CASSKTFQGDSTYEQYF; CDR3nt: TGTGCCAGCAGCAAAACGTTTCAAGGGGACTCGACCTACGAGCAGTACTTC
abundance: -; v_gene: TRBV29-1; j_gene: TRBJ1-3; d_gene: -; CDR3aa: CSVVRGSGNTIYF; CDR3nt: TGCAGCGTTGTACGGGGCTCTGGAAACACCATATATTTT
abundance: -; v_gene: TRBV24-1; j_gene: TRBJ1-2; d_gene: TRBD1; CDR3aa: CATSPGTANNYGYTF; CDR3nt: TGTGCCACCAGCCCCGGGACAGCAAATAACTATGGCTACACCTTC
abundance: -; v_gene: TRBV18; j_gene: TRBJ1-1; d_gene: -; CDR3aa: CASSPELEDEAFF; CDR3nt: TGTGCCAGCTCACCCGAGCTCGAGGATGAAGCTTTCTTT
abundance: -; v_gene: TRBV14; j_gene: TRBJ2-3; d_gene: TRBD2; CDR3aa: CASSQATSGSTDTQYF; CDR3nt: TGTGCCAGCAGCCAAGCAACTAGCGGGTCCACAGATACGCAGTATTTT